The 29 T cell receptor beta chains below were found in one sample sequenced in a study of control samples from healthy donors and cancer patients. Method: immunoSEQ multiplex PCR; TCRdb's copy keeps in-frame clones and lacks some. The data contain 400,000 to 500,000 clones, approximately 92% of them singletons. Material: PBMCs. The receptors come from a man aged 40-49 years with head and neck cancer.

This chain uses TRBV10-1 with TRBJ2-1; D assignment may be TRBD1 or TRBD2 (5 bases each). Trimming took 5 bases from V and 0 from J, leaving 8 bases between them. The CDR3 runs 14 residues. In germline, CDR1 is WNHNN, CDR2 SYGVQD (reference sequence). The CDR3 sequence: CASSQRGSYNEQFF. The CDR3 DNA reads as TGCGCCAGCAGTCAGAGGGGCTCCTACAATGAGCAGTTCTTC.

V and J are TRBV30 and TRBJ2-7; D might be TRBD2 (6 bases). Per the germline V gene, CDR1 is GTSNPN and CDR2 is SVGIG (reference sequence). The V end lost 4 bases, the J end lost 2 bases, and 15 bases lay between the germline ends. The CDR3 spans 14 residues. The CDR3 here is CAWTSGAGAYEQYF. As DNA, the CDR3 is TGTGCCTGGACTTCGGGAGCGGGCGCCTACGAGCAGTACTTC.

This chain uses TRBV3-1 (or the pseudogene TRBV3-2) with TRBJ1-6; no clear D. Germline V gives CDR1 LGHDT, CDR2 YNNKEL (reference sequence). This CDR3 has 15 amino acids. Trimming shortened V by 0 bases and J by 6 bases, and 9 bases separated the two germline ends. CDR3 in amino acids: CASSQEGGVNSPLHF. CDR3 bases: TGTGCCAGCAGCCAAGAAGGTGGGGTTAATTCACCCCTCCACTTT.

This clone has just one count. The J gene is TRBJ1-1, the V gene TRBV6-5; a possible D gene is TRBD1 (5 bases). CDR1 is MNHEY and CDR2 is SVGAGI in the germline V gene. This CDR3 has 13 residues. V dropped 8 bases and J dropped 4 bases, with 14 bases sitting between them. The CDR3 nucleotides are TGTGCCAGCCAACCCGCAGGGTTCACTGAAGCTTTCTTT. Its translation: CASQPAGFTEAFF.

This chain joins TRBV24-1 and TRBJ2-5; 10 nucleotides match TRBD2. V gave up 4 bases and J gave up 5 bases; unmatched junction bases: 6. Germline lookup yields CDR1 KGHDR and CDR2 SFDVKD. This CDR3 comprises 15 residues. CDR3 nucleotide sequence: TGTGCCACCAGTGAAGATTTAGCGGGGGGCGAGACCCAGTACTTC. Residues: CATSEDLAGGETQYF.

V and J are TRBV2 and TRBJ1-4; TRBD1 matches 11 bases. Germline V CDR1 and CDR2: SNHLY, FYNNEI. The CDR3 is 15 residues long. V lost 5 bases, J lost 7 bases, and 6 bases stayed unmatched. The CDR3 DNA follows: TGTGCCAGCAGTTCCTGGACAGGGGGCGGTGAAAAACTGTTTTTT. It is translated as CASSSWTGGGEKLFF.

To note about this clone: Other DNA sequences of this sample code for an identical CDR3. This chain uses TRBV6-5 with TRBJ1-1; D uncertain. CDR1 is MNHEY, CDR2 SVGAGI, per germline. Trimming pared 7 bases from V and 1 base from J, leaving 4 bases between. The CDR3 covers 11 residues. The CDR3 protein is CASKQNTEAFF. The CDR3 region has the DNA TGTGCCAGCAAACAGAACACTGAAGCTTTCTTT.

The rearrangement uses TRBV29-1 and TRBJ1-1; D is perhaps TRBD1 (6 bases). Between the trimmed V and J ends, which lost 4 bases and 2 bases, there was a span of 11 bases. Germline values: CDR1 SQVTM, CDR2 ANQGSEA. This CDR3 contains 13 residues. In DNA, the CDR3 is TGCAGCGTTGCGTGGGGGGCCAACACTGAAGCTTTCTTT. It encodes CSVAWGANTEAFF. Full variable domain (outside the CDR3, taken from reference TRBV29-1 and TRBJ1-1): SAVISQKPSRDICQRGTSLTIQCQVDSQVTMMFWYRQQPGQSLTLIATANQGSEATYESGFVIDKFPISRPNLTFSTLTVSNMSPEDSSIYLCSVAWGANTEAFFGQGTRLTVV.

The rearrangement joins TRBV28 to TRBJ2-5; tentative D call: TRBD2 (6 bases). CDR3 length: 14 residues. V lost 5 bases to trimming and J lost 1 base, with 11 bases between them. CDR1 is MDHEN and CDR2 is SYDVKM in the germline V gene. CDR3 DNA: TGTGCCAGCAGTCCTCCCGGGAGCCAAGAGACCCAGTACTTC. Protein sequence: CASSPPGSQETQYF.

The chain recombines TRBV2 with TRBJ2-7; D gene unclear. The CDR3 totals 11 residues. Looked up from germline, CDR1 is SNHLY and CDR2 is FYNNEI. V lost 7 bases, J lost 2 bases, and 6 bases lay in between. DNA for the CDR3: TGTGCCAGCACCCAAGCCTACGAGCAGTACTTC. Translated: CASTQAYEQYF.

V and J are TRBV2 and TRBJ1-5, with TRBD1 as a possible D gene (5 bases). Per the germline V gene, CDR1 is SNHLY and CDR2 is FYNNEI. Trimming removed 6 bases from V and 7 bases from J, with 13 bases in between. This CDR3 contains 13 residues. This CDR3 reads CASREGIWQPQHF. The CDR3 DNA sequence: TGTGCCAGCAGGGAGGGGATTTGGCAGCCCCAGCATTTT.

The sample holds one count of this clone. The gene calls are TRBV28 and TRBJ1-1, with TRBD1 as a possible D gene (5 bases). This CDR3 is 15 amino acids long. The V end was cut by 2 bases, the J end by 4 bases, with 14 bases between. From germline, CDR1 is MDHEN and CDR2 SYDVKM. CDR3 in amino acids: CASSLPRALSTEAFF. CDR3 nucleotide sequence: TGTGCCAGCAGTTTACCCAGGGCATTGAGCACTGAAGCTTTCTTT.

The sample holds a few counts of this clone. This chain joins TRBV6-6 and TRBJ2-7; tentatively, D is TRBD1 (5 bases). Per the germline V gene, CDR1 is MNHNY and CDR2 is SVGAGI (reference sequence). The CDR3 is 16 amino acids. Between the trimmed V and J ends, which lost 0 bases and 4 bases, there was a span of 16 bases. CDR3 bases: TGTGCCAGCAGTTACTCGGGTGGCAGGGTACCATACGAGCAGTACTTC. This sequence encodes CASSYSGGRVPYEQYF.

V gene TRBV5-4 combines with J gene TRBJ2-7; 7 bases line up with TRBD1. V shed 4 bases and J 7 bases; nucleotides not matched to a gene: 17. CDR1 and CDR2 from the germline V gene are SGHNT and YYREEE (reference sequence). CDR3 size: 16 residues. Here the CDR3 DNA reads TGTGCCAGCAGCGCAAGAGAGGCAGGGGGTTCGAGGGAGCAGTACTTC. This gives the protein CASSAREAGGSREQYF.

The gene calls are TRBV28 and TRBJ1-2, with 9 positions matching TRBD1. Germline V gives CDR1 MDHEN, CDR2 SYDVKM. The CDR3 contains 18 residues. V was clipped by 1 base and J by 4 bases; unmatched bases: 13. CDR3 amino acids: CASSLYGVTGGAVYGYTF. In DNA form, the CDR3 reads TGTGCCAGCAGTTTATACGGAGTTACAGGGGGCGCAGTCTATGGCTACACCTTC.

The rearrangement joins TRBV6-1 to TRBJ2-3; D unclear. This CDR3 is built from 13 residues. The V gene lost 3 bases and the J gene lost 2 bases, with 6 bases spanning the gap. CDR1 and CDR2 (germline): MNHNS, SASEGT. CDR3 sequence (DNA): TGTGCCAGCAGTGATCAGTTCACAGATACGCAGTATTTT. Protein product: CASSDQFTDTQYF.

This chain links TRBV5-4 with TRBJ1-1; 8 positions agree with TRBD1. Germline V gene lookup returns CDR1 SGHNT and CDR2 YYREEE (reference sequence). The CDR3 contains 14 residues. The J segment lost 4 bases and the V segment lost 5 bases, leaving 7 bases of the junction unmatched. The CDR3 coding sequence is TGTGCCAGCAGTTCAGGGGGCGCTGGCACTGAAGCTTTCTTT. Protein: CASSSGGAGTEAFF.

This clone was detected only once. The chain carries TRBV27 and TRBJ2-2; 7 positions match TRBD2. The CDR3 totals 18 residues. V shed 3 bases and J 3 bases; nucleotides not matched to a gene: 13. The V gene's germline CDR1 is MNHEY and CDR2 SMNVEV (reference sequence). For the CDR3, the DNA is TGTGCCAGCAGTTTTGGGGAATGGGCGGGAGCGTACACCGGGGAGCTGTTTTTT. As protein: CASSFGEWAGAYTGELFF.

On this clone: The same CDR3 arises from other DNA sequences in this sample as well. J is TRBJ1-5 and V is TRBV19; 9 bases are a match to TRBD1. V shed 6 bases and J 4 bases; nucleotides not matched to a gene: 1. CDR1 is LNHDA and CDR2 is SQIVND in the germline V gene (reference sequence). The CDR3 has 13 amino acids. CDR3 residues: CASSGTGNQPQHF. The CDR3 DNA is TGTGCCAGTAGCGGGACAGGGAATCAGCCCCAGCATTTT.

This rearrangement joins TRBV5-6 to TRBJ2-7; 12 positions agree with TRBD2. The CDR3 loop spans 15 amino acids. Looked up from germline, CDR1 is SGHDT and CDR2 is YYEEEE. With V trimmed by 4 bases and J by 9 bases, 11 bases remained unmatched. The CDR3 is CASSQTSGRKGVQYF. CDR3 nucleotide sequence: TGTGCCAGCAGCCAGACTAGCGGGAGAAAAGGTGTGCAGTACTTC.

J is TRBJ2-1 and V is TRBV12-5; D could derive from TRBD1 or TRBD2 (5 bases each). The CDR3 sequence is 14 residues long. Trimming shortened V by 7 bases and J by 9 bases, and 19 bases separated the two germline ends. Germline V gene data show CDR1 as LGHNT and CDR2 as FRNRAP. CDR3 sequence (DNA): TGTGCTAGTGCCCGGGGCCCTCCCCCAAGTGAGCAGTTCTTC. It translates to CASARGPPPSEQFF.

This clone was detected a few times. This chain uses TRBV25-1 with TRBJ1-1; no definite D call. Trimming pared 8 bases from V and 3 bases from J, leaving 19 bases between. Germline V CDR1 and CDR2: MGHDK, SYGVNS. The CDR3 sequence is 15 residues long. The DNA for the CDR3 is TGTGCCAGCTCACCCTGGGGAGGACCCGACACTGAAGCTTTCTTT. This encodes CASSPWGGPDTEAFF. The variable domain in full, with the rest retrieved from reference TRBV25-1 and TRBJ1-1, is EADIYQTPRYLVIGTGKKITLECSQTMGHDKMYWYQQDPGMELHLIHYSYGVNSTEKGDLSSESTVSRIRTEHFPLTLESARPSHTSQYLCASSPWGGPDTEAFFGQGTRLTVV.

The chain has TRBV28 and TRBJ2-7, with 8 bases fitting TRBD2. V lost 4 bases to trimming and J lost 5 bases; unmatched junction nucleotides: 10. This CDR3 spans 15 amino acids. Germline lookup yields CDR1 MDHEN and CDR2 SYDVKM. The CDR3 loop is CASSSEGLGPDEQYF. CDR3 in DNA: TGTGCCAGCAGTTCGGAGGGACTAGGCCCAGACGAGCAGTACTTC.

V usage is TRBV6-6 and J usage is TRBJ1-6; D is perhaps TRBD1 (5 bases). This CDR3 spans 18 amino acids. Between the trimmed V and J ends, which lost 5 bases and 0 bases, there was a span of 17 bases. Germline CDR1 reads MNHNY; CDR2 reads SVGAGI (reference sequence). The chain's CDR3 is CASSPIARGSSYNSPLHF. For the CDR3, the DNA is TGTGCCAGCAGTCCTATCGCGCGGGGGAGCTCCTATAATTCACCCCTCCACTTT.

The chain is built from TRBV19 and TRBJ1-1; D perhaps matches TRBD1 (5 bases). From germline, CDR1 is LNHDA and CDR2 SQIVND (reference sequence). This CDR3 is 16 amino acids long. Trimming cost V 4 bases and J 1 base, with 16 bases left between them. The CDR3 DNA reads TGTGCCAGTAGTACGGGGGGAGGCGGAGAGAACACTGAAGCTTTCTTT. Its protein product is CASSTGGGGENTEAFF. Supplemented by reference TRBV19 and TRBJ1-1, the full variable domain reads DGGITQSPKYLFRKEGQNVTLSCEQNLNHDAMYWYRQDPGQGLRLIYYSQIVNDFQKGDIAEGYSVSREKKESFPLTVTSAQKNPTAFYLCASSTGGGGENTEAFFGQGTRLTVV.

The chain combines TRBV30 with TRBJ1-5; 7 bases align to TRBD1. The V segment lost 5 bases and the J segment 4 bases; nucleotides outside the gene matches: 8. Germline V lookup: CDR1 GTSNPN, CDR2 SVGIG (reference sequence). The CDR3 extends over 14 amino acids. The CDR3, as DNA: TGTGCCTGGGGAGAGGACAGGCCGAATCAGCCCCAGCATTTT. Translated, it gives CAWGEDRPNQPQHF.

CDR3 amino acids: CASSLGGQGAGQPQHF. CDR3 DNA sequence: TGTGCCAGCAGCTTGGGTGGGCAGGGGGCAGGTCAGCCCCAGCATTTT. The rearrangement joins TRBV5-6 to TRBJ1-5, with TRBD1 matching over 8 bases. J lost 6 bases, V lost 0 bases, and 8 bases had no gene match. The CDR3 runs to 16 residues. Looked up from germline, CDR1 is SGHDT and CDR2 is YYEEEE.

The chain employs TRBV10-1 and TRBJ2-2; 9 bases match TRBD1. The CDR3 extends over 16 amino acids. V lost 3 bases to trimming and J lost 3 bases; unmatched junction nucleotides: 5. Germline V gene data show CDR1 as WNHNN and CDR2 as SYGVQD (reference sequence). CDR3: CASSESQGAYTGELFF. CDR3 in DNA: TGCGCCAGCAGTGAATCACAGGGGGCATACACCGGGGAGCTGTTTTTT.

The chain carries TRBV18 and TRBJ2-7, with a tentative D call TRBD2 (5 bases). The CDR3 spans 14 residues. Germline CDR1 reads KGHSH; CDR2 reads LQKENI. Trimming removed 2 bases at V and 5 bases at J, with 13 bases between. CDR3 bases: TGTGCCAGCTCACCAGGCCGCGCGGGCAACGAGCAGTACTTC. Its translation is CASSPGRAGNEQYF.